What follows are 10 T cell receptor beta chains derived from one specimen sequenced in a study of PD-1 blockade in classical Hodgkin lymphoma. Described time point: cycle 4 day 1 (C4D1), after less than 7 weeks of nivolumab. Every patient had relapsed following autologous stem cell transplantation, and cohorts differed in brentuximab vedotin exposure. Produced via immunoSEQ multiplex PCR; TCRdb's table is partial and in-frame only. The sample gives over 20,000 clones, around 68% of which show up once; roughly 27% is in the top ten. The specimen was peripheral blood mononuclear cells (PBMCs), collected before the fourth cycle of nivolumab. Receptors originate from a human donor with classical Hodgkin lymphoma.

This clone showed up just once. This chain links TRBV27 with TRBJ2-1, with 8 bases that match TRBD2. The CDR3 sequence is 14 residues long. Germline V CDR1 and CDR2: MNHEY, SMNVEV (reference sequence). J lost 6 bases, V lost 3 bases, and 4 bases had no gene match. CDR3 protein: CASSFGGGPNEQFF. The DNA for the CDR3 is TGTGCCAGCAGTTTCGGCGGGGGGCCCAATGAGCAGTTCTTC.

CDR3 loop: CASSIQGGRQTQYF. Here the CDR3 DNA reads TGTGCCAGTAGTATTCAGGGGGGAAGACAGACCCAGTACTTC. The chain links TRBV19 to TRBJ2-5, with D perhaps matching TRBD1 (7 bases). The ends were cut back, 3 bases at V and 6 bases at J, with 14 bases in the middle. The CDR3 covers 14 residues. Germline values: CDR1 LNHDA, CDR2 SQIVND (reference sequence).

The rearrangement joins TRBV19 to TRBJ2-5; 7 bases map to TRBD1. Trimming took 8 bases from V and 4 from J; bases not matched to a gene: 19. The CDR3 has 17 residues. The germline V gene encodes CDR1 LNHDA and CDR2 SQIVND (reference sequence). CDR3 region: CASSQGRFSPGAETQYF. DNA for the CDR3: TGTGCCAGTTCACAGGGGCGGTTTTCCCCCGGCGCAGAGACCCAGTACTTC.

The chain has TRBV19 and TRBJ1-1, with D unclear. The V end was cut by 5 bases, the J end by 0 bases, with 28 bases between. This CDR3 comprises 20 residues. CDR1 is LNHDA, CDR2 SQIVND, per germline (reference sequence). CDR3 region: CASSPIALGRSRSMNTEAFF. The CDR3 DNA reads as TGTGCCAGTAGTCCGATTGCTCTAGGACGGTCAAGGTCCATGAACACTGAAGCTTTCTTT. The full variable domain, its missing parts supplied by reference TRBV19 and TRBJ1-1, is DGGITQSPKYLFRKEGQNVTLSCEQNLNHDAMYWYRQDPGQGLRLIYYSQIVNDFQKGDIAEGYSVSREKKESFPLTVTSAQKNPTAFYLCASSPIALGRSRSMNTEAFFGQGTRLTVV.

The V and J genes are TRBV7-9 and TRBJ1-1; D is unresolved. Germline values: CDR1 SEHNR, CDR2 FQNEAQ (reference sequence). Trimming removed 5 bases from V and 1 base from J, with 20 bases in between. This CDR3 spans 17 amino acids. The CDR3 DNA reads TGTGCCAGCAGCACTTTTTTCGGGCCGGTTTCGAACACTGAAGCTTTCTTT. Protein sequence: CASSTFFGPVSNTEAFF.

V is TRBV5-5 and J is TRBJ1-2; no definite D call. Deletions cut 6 bases from V and 3 bases from J, with 18 bases between. Germline CDR1 is SGHKS and CDR2 is YYEKEE (reference sequence). The CDR3 totals 15 residues. The CDR3 DNA follows: TGTGCCAGCACCCTAACGGTCCGGAGTGACTATGGCTACACCTTC. Translation: CASTLTVRSDYGYTF.

This clone occurred a few times. This chain links TRBV4-1 with TRBJ1-4; D remains ambiguous. The length of the CDR3 is 17 residues. The V end was cut by 4 bases, the J end by 7 bases, with 22 bases between. Germline V lookup: CDR1 MGHRA, CDR2 YSYEKL. This chain's CDR3 is CASSLSWAEALREKLFF. DNA of the CDR3: TGCGCCAGCAGCCTAAGCTGGGCCGAAGCTTTGCGTGAAAAACTGTTTTTT.

CDR3 nucleotides: TGCGCCAGCACCGTTCCGGGAGGAAACACCATATATTTT. Encoded protein: CASTVPGGNTIYF. The V gene is TRBV4-1, the J gene TRBJ1-3; D ambiguous. CDR3 length: 13 residues. Germline V gene lookup returns CDR1 MGHRA and CDR2 YSYEKL. V was cut by 7 bases and J by 4 bases, with 11 bases left in between.

This clone showed up just once. V is TRBV28 and J is TRBJ1-3, with a tentative D call TRBD1 (5 bases). CDR3 length equals 14 residues. CDR1 MDHEN and CDR2 SYDVKM come from the germline V gene. Trimming removed 6 bases at V and 2 bases at J, with 11 bases between. Here the CDR3 reads CASRERGAGNTIYF. Written as DNA, the CDR3 is TGTGCCAGCAGGGAGCGGGGGGCTGGAAACACCATATATTTT. Full variable domain (missing parts from reference TRBV28 and TRBJ1-3): DVKVTQSSRYLVKRTGEKVFLECVQDMDHENMFWYRQDPGLGLRLIYFSYDVKMKEKGDIPEGYSVSREKKERFSLILESASTNQTSMYLCASRERGAGNTIYFGEGSWLTVV.

The gene calls are TRBV9 and TRBJ1-3, with D unresolved. Per the germline V gene, CDR1 is SGDLS and CDR2 is YYNGEE. The CDR3 is made up of 17 amino acids. The V gene lost 2 bases and the J gene lost 0 bases, with 15 bases spanning the gap. DNA of the CDR3: TGTGCCAGCAGCGTCGGTCAGTCCCCGAGCTCTGGAAACACCATATATTTT. Translating gives CASSVGQSPSSGNTIYF.